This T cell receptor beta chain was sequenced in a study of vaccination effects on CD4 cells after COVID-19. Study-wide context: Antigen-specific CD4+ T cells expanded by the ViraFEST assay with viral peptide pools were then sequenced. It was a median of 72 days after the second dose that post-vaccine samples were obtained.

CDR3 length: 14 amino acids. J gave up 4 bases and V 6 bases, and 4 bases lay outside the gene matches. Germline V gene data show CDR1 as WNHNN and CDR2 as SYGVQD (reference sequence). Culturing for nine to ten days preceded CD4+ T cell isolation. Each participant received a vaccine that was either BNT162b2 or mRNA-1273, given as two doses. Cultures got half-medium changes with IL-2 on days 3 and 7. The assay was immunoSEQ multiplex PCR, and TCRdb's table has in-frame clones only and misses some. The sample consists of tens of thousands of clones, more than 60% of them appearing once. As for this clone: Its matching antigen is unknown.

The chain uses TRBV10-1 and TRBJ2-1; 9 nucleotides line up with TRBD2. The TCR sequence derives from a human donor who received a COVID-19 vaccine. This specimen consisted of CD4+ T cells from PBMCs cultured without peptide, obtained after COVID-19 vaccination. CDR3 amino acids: CASSPTSGYNEQFF. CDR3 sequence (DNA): TGCGCCAGCAGCCCGACTAGCGGTTACAATGAGCAGTTCTTC.